Each of the 9 T cell receptor beta chains below was sequenced from the same sample in a study of technical replicates of blood from a handful of donors. TCRdb's table, derived via immunoSEQ multiplex PCR, lists solely in-frame clones and lacks some. The sample records some 83,000 clones, 90% to 95% being singletons. Sequencing was performed on T cells isolated from PBMCs. All receptors come from a human donor in good health.

The chain couples TRBV7-2 to TRBJ2-7; 7 bases are a match to TRBD2. V lost 1 base to trimming and J lost 3 bases; unmatched junction nucleotides: 6. This CDR3 comprises 15 residues. Germline values: CDR1 SGHTA, CDR2 FQGNSA. CDR3 DNA: TGTGCCAGCAGCTTAGGCCCTAGCGGAAGCTACGAGCAGTACTTC. Protein product: CASSLGPSGSYEQYF.

CDR3 bases: TGTGCCAGCAGCCCTCAAGCCTATGGCTACACCTTC. This codes for CASSPQAYGYTF. V usage is TRBV11-2 and J usage is TRBJ1-2; no firm D call. Germline values: CDR1 SGHAT, CDR2 FQNNGV. The CDR3 has 12 residues. The V and J ends lost 5 bases and 4 bases respectively, with 8 bases between them.

The V and J genes are TRBV4-2 and TRBJ1-3; D gene uncertain. Germline CDR1 and CDR2: LGHNA and YNFKEQ. V lost 3 bases to trimming and J lost 0 bases, with 9 bases between them. CDR3 length: 15 amino acids. The CDR3 sequence is CASSHTTVSGNTIYF. CDR3 bases: TGTGCCAGCAGCCACACCACAGTCTCTGGAAACACCATATATTTT.

The chain carries TRBV30 and TRBJ2-3; the D gene is possibly TRBD2 (5 bases). Per germline, CDR1 GTSNPN and CDR2 SVGIG (reference sequence). The CDR3 totals 11 residues. The V and J ends lost 5 bases and 11 bases respectively, with 14 bases between them. The CDR3 here is CAWYRPSGQYF. DNA of the CDR3: TGTGCCTGGTATCGACCGAGCGGGCAGTATTTT.

The rearrangement links TRBV29-1 to TRBJ2-1, with TRBD2 identical over 7 bases. This CDR3 is built from 14 residues. V was clipped by 3 bases and J by 4 bases; unmatched bases: 6. Germline loops: CDR1 SQVTM, CDR2 ANQGSEA. CDR3 sequence: CSVDSSGTYNEQFF. The CDR3 DNA reads TGCAGCGTTGATTCAAGCGGGACTTACAATGAGCAGTTCTTC.

The rearrangement links TRBV28 to TRBJ1-2; perhaps TRBD1 as D (6 bases). Between the trimmed V and J ends, which lost 2 bases and 4 bases, there was a span of 11 bases. CDR1 and CDR2 (germline): MDHEN, SYDVKM. The CDR3 runs 14 residues. The CDR3 nucleotides are TGTGCCAGCAGTTTAACAGGGACGGGCTATGGCTACACCTTC. It encodes CASSLTGTGYGYTF.

This chain joins TRBV19 and TRBJ1-1, with D unresolved. Germline values: CDR1 LNHDA, CDR2 SQIVND (reference sequence). There are 12 residues in the CDR3. V was pared by 8 bases and J by 1 base, with 8 bases between. The CDR3, as DNA: TGTGCCAGTCGGGGTGGGAACACTGAAGCTTTCTTT. It codes for CASRGGNTEAFF.

V and J are TRBV28 and TRBJ2-1, with a possible D match to TRBD1 (5 bases). Germline V lookup: CDR1 MDHEN, CDR2 SYDVKM. The CDR3 runs to 15 residues. V shed 3 bases and J shed 1 base, with 10 bases lying between them. The chain's CDR3 is CASSFGQGSYNEQFF. In DNA form, the CDR3 reads TGTGCCAGCAGTTTTGGCCAGGGATCCTACAATGAGCAGTTCTTC. Complete variable domain (other parts from reference TRBV28 and TRBJ2-1): DVKVTQSSRYLVKRTGEKVFLECVQDMDHENMFWYRQDPGLGLRLIYFSYDVKMKEKGDIPEGYSVSREKKERFSLILESASTNQTSMYLCASSFGQGSYNEQFFGPGTRLTVL.

The chain joins TRBV28 to TRBJ1-2; D may be TRBD1 (5 bases). The CDR3 totals 14 residues. Germline CDR1 is MDHEN and CDR2 is SYDVKM. Trimming pared 8 bases from V and 7 bases from J, leaving 20 bases between. The CDR3 DNA reads as TGTGCCAGCTGGTCAGCCATTTTGACAGTTGGCTACACCTTC. Protein sequence: CASWSAILTVGYTF.